This T cell receptor (beta chain) was identified in a study of T cells in Graves' hyperthyroidism and ophthalmopathy. Notes on the study in general: In the blood, most expanded thyroid clonotypes above 0.001 appeared as well.

There are 16 residues in the CDR3. The V gene's germline CDR1 is SNHLY and CDR2 FYNNEI. This clonotype was detected once. Its target is unknown. One junction end does not reproduce the germline sequence, and a read error may be involved. Template material for amplifying TCR beta CDR3 regions consisted of RNA transcripts. The HTBI primer set was used in a first-round RT-PCR of the TCR CDR3. TCRdb itself ran the multiplex PCR reads through MiXCR, one entry per CDR3 protein. Found here are 450,000 to 500,000 distinct CDR3 sequences, under 25% of them singletons; the top ten hold about half. Patients were excluded for uncontrolled infection, other autoimmune disease, pregnancy or lactation. The PBMCs were sourced from fresh peripheral blood (about 9.7 ml).

The clonotype comes from a woman aged 70 to 79 with Graves' ophthalmopathy. Sample: blood. The V gene is TRBV2, the J gene TRBJ2-2, with 15 nucleotides matching TRBD2. CDR3 protein: CASTGTSGRNTGELSF. The CDR3 DNA reads TGTGCCAGCACTGGGACTAGCGGGAGGAACACCGGGGAGCTGTCTTTT.